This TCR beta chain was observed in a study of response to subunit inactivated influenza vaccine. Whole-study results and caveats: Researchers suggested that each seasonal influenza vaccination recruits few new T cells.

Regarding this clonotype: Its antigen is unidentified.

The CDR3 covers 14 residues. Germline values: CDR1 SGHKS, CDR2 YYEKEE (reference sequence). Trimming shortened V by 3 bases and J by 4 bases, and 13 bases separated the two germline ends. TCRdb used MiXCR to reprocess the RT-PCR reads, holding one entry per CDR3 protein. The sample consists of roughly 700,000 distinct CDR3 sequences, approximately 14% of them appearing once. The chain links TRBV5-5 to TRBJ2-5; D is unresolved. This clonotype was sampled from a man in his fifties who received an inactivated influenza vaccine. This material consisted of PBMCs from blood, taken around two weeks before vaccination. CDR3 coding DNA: TGTGCCAGCAGCTCCCCGGTGGGCCGAGAGACCCAGTACTTC. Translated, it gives CASSSPVGRETQYF.